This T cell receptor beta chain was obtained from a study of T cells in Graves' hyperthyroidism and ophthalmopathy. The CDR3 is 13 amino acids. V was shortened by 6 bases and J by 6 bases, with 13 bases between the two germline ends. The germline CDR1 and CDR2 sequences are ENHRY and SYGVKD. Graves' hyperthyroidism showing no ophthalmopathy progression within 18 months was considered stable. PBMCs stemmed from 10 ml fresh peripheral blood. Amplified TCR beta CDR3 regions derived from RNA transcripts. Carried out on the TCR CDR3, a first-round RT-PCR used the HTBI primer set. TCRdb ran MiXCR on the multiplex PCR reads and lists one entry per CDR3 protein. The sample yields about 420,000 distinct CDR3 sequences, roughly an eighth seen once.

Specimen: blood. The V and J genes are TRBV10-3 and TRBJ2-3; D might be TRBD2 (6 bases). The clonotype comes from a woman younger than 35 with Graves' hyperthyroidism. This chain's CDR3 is CAIRGVGGDTQYF. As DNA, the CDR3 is TGTGCCATCAGAGGGGTAGGAGGGGATACGCAGTATTTT.